The following is a T cell receptor (beta chain) sequence with its context. Its antigen has not been determined. Qualities for individual bases were not recorded, and no much larger clone is one base off. Patients with autoimmune disease history or receiving systemic immunosuppression were excluded from the trial. Peripheral blood for TCR sequencing was collected from all dose cohorts at baseline, on cycle 4 day 1, and on cycle 7 day 1. The samples were taken from a phase I, first-in-human, multicenter, open-label dose-escalation trial of ivuxolimab. Adults with locally advanced or metastatic melanoma, renal cell carcinoma, hepatocellular carcinoma or head and neck squamous cell carcinoma were enrolled in the trial. Before TCR sequencing, CD4+ T cells and CD8+ T cells from peripheral blood were sorted into separate populations. The data belong to a study of OX40 agonist ivuxolimab in advanced cancers. About the full investigation: Ivuxolimab was a fully human IgG2 agonistic monoclonal antibody targeting the costimulatory receptor OX40 (CD134). Intravenous ivuxolimab was administered to patients every 2 weeks at six dose levels: 0.01, 0.1, 0.3, 1.5, 3 and 10 mg/kg. Among the roughly 52 dose-escalation patients, about 19 had hepatocellular carcinoma, 15 or so melanoma, 9 renal cell carcinoma and 9 head and neck cancer. In the dose-escalation cohort, 82.7% of patients were male, and the mean age was approximately 60 years, with a range of about 23 to 90. Prior anti-PD-1, anti-PD-L1 or anti-CTLA-4 therapy was permitted, and 30% to 45% of dose-escalation patients had received checkpoint inhibitors. Partial responses occurred in three dose-escalation patients, of whom one had hepatocellular carcinoma and two had cutaneous melanoma. The point of sequencing TCRbeta in the periphery was to test whether ivuxolimab changed TCR sequence diversity and drove clonal T-cell expansion. The paper covers the monotherapy dose-escalation part of the phase I ivuxolimab trial, which included N ≈ 50 patients.

CDR1 and CDR2 are drawn from the germline V gene: MDHEN, SYDVKM. The CDR3 goes from the cysteine to the phenylalanine over 13 residues. This entry keeps only the CDR3 DNA: 39 bases, framed from base 1. V is pared back by 2 bases and J by 5 bases, with 10 bases lying between the germline termini. Genomic DNA was extracted from sorted cells for sequencing of the TCRbeta CDR3 region. TCRbeta CDR3 regions were sequenced using the immunoSEQ Assay. Held by TCRdb, this immuneACCESS table contains in-frame sequences only and omits some clones. Under half of the omission traces to an unresolved V gene where checked; the cause of the rest is unknown. This sample gives roughly 40,000 clones in total; 82% of them show up just once. The leading ten clones occupy approximately 25% of the sample. Paper-wide results and their limitations: Low levels of normalized T-cell clonal expansion were also seen in some patients who did not respond. The antigen specificity of the peripheral T cells that underwent clonal expansion was not determined. Clonal expansion of both CD4+ and CD8+ blood T cells was observed from baseline to week 6 at doses 0.1 to 3.0 mg/kg. After ivuxolimab, more expanded clones were found on average in CD8+ T cells than in CD4+ T cells. In the 0.1-3.0 mg/kg groups, partial responders were among the patients with the lowest normalized peripheral clonal expansion, particularly in CD8+ T cells.

This chain joins TRBV28 to TRBJ2-7; perhaps TRBD2 is the D gene, with 5 bases matching. The input for sequencing was CD4+ or CD8+ T cells sorted from blood, taken in a trial of the OX40 agonist ivuxolimab. This sequence was found in an adult with an advanced solid tumor such as melanoma, head and neck, liver or kidney cancer. The DNA sequence is as follows: TGTGCCAGCAGTTTAGCGGCGCGGGACGAGCAGTACTTC. Translated, this is CASSLAARDEQYF.